This T cell receptor (beta chain) appears in the sequencing data of a study of vaccination and CD4 T cells after COVID-19. At the level of the study: Six males and four females constituted the convalescent cohort, two of whom were Hispanic.

Sequenced with the Oncomine TCR Beta short-read assay was DNA taken from cultured CD4+ T cells. A single record per CDR3 protein comes from TCRdb applying MiXCR to the PCR reads. Among about 5,500 distinct CDR3 sequences listed, approximately 39% were seen once. There are a few counts of this clonotype. Its antigen remains unidentified. This CDR3 spans 16 amino acids. V lost 10 bases, J lost 2 bases, and 18 bases lay in between. Germline loops: CDR1 SGHTA, CDR2 FQGTGA. Treatment noted: approximately 10-day PBMC culture with coronavirus spike peptide pools or control peptides (ViraFEST assay). CD4+ T cells of the unexposed donor were collected before the COVID-19 pandemic (2011-2018).

The clonotype comes from a human donor in good health. The chain links TRBV7-3 to TRBJ2-6, with a possible D match to TRBD1 (5 bases). The sample taken for sequencing was CD4+ T cells from blood, cultured in vitro. CDR3 in amino acids: CATHAGKEAGANVLTF. The CDR3 region has the DNA TGTGCCACCCATGCAGGGAAAGAGGCTGGGGCCAACGTCCTGACTTTC.